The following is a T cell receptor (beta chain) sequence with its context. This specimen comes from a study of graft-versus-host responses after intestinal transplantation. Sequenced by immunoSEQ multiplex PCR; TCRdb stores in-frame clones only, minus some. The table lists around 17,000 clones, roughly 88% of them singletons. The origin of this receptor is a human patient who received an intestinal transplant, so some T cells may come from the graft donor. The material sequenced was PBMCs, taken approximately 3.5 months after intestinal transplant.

The DNA for the CDR3 is TGCGCCAGCAGCCAGGGCCCCTTGGACTCATCTAACTATGGCTACACCTTC. Its translation: CASSQGPLDSSNYGYTF. This chain uses TRBV4-3 with TRBJ1-2; D gene uncertain. The V and J ends lost 3 bases and 0 bases respectively, with 17 bases between them. Per germline, CDR1 LGHNA and CDR2 YSLEER. The CDR3 is 17 residues long.